The next 4 T cell receptor beta chains were all read from a single sample in a study of OX40 agonist ivuxolimab in advanced cancers. The repertoire was sequenced with immunoSEQ multiplex PCR; TCRdb's copy has only in-frame clones and lacks some. The sample lists roughly 46,000 clones; over 75% were seen once. Sequencing used CD4+ or CD8+ T cells sorted from blood, obtained in a trial of the OX40 agonist ivuxolimab. The receptors derive from an adult with an advanced solid tumor such as melanoma, head and neck, liver or kidney cancer.

The chain couples TRBV21-1 to TRBJ1-6; the table's D call, TRBD1, was not checked against the DNA. TRBV21-1 is assigned pseudogene status. The CDR3 covers 23 residues. CDR3 sequence: CASSKEEGGGDSYPISYNSPLHF. The CDR3 nucleotides read TGTGCCAGCAGCAAAGAAGAAGGAGGGGGCGATTCCTACCCGATCTCCTATAATTCACCCCTCCACTTT.

The V gene is TRBV10-1, the J gene TRBJ2-1; maybe TRBD2 (5 bases). Trimming took off 0 bases at V and 9 bases at J, with 12 bases between the two ends. This CDR3 region has 14 residues. The germline CDR1 and CDR2 sequences are WNHNN and SYGVQD (reference sequence). CDR3 in amino acids: CASSESRTSIEQFF. DNA of the CDR3: TGCGCCAGCAGTGAGTCGAGAACTAGTATTGAGCAGTTCTTC.

The V and J genes are TRBV7-8 and TRBJ2-1; no reliable D call. Germline assignment: CDR1 SGHVS and CDR2 FQNEAQ. The CDR3 loop spans 14 amino acids. Trimming removed 5 bases at V and 14 bases at J, with 22 bases between. Here the CDR3 DNA reads TGTGCCAGCAGCCTTTCGACGGGTCCCAACCGGAAGTTCTTC. Its translation: CASSLSTGPNRKFF.

This chain joins TRBV27 and TRBJ2-5; a weak D match, TRBD2 (6 bases). The last part of the DNA fits TRBJ2-7 better; the J call may be wrong. The CDR3 extends over 13 amino acids. Germline CDR1 MNHEY, CDR2 SMNVEV (reference sequence). CDR3 in amino acids: CASSKVGGYEQYF. Here the CDR3 DNA reads TGTGCCAGCAGTAAAGTTGGGGGGTACGAGCAGTACTTC.